A selection of T cell receptor beta chains follows, all from one sample in a study of T-cell memory formation after mild COVID-19. In TCRdb, the 5' RACE reads were re-called with MiXCR into one record per CDR3 protein. The sample has some 100,000 distinct CDR3 sequences, around 10% seen once. Sample: PBMCs or a T cell subset sorted from them (not recorded which). The receptor set was obtained from a man between 18 and 29 years old who had mild COVID-19 (a few samples of this study predate the infection). Cell type and time point are not known. The CDR3 runs from the conserved cysteine through the conserved F or W. D genes are given only for firm matches. Rows give clone size only sometimes, using once, few, many, or a class for an expanded clone.

D gene,J gene,V gene,clone size,CDR3 DNA,CDR3 protein
TRBD1,TRBJ2-2,TRBV4-1,many,TGCGCCAGCAGCCAGACGGGAAGATGGACAGGGGTCGGCGGGGAGCTGTTTTTT,CASSQTGRWTGVGGELFF
TRBD1,TRBJ2-5,TRBV7-9,.,TGTGCCAGCAGCCCTACCGAGACAGGGGCCCAACAAGAGACCCAGTACTTC,CASSPTETGAQQETQYF
TRBD1,TRBJ1-1,TRBV6-6,.,TGTGCCAGTCGACTCAGGGGGGTCCCCACTGAAGCTTTCTTT,CASRLRGVPTEAFF
.,TRBJ1-1,TRBV4-1,.,TGCGCCAGCAGCCAAGAGGACAGAGACACTGAAGCTTTCTTT,CASSQEDRDTEAFF
.,TRBJ1-1,TRBV12-3/TRBV12-4,few,TGTGCCAGCAGTTCAAACCTGGCGAACACTGAAGCTTTCTTT,CASSSNLANTEAFF
TRBD2,TRBJ2-3,TRBV7-3,few,TGTGCCAGCAGCTTAATCGGGACGGGGGGGCCTGATACGCAGTATTTT,CASSLIGTGGPDTQYF
TRBD1,TRBJ2-1,TRBV12-3/TRBV12-4,.,TGTGCCAGCAGTCCAACCGGGACAGCTTACAATGAGCAGTTCTTC,CASSPTGTAYNEQFF
.,TRBJ2-2,TRBV7-9,few,TGTGCCAGCAGCTCCGTTGATTGGGTTGACGGGGAGCTGTTTTTT,CASSSVDWVDGELFF
.,TRBJ2-1,TRBV24-1,.,TGTGCCACCAGTGATACTACGACGAACAATGAGCAGTTCTTC,CATSDTTTNNEQFF
.,TRBJ1-2,TRBV7-9,many,TGTGCCAGCAGCGTCACCCGAGAGGGGACTGATGGCTACACCTTC,CASSVTREGTDGYTF
.,TRBJ1-6,TRBV4-1,.,TGCGCCAGCAGCCAAGATCCGGATACCAGCTCCTATAATTCACCCCTCCACTTT,CASSQDPDTSSYNSPLHF
.,TRBJ2-7,TRBV4-1,many,TGCGCCAGCAGCCAAGTACGGACGGGAACTTACGAGCAGTACTTC,CASSQVRTGTYEQYF
TRBD1,TRBJ1-3,TRBV7-6,few,TGTGCCAGCGGGGACAGGGGAGGGTTCGGAAACACCATATATTTT,CASGDRGGFGNTIYF
TRBD1,TRBJ2-1,TRBV9,few,TGTGCCAGCAGCGTGGACAGGGGAGAGGATGAGCAGTTCTTC,CASSVDRGEDEQFF
TRBD2,TRBJ2-3,TRBV12-3/TRBV12-4,few,TGTGCCAGCAGTCCGGGGACTAGCGGGGGGATTAGAGATACGCAGTATTTT,CASSPGTSGGIRDTQYF
.,TRBJ1-6,TRBV2,.,TGTGCCAGCCTTGGACAGTCTCTCGACCTGTACCACTTT,CASLGQSLDLYHF
.,TRBJ1-4,TRBV7-9,.,TGTGCCAGCAGCTTAGACCTTGAAAAACTGTTTTTT,CASSLDLEKLFF
.,TRBJ2-3,TRBV7-6,.,TGTGCCAGCAGCTTATTCGGGGGATCGGATACGCAGTATTTT,CASSLFGGSDTQYF
.,TRBJ1-1,TRBV5-1,few,TGCGCCAGCAGTACGGGGGCTTCTGAAGCTTTCTTT,CASSTGASEAFF